This T cell receptor beta chain was retrieved from a study of shared clonotypes between healthy human individuals. In the study overall: Researchers assigned three CD4 naive, three CD4 memory, two CD8 naive and one CD8 memory plate to each donor.

The authors ran the assay at deep level. The assay was immunoSEQ multiplex PCR, and TCRdb's table has in-frame clones only and misses some. The sample lists around 2.3 million clones; roughly 95% were seen once. This CDR3 contains 12 residues. Trimming removed 6 bases from V and 7 bases from J, with 7 bases in between. The germline CDR1 and CDR2 sequences are WNHNN and SYGVQD (reference sequence). Sequenced input: naive CD4+ T cells sorted from blood. Subset defined: CD45RA+ positively selected. This receptor was obtained from a man younger than 35 in good health. The chain employs TRBV10-1 and TRBJ1-6; no clear D. The CDR3 DNA sequence: TGCGCCAGCAGCAACAGCAATTCACCCCTCCACTTT. Translation gives CASSNSNSPLHF.